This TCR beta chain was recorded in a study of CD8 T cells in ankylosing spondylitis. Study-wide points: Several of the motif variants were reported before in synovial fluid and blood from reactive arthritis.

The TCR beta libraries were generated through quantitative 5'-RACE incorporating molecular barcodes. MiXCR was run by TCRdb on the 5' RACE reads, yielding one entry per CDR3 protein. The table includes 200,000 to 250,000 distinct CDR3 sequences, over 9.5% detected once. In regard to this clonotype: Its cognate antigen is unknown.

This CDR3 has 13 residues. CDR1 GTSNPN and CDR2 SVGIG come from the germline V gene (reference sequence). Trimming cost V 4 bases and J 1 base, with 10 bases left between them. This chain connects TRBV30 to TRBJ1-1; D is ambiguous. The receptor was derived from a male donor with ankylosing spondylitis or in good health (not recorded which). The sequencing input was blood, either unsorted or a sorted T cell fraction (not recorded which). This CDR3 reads CAWNGVGNTEAFF. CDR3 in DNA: TGTGCCTGGAACGGGGTCGGGAACACTGAAGCTTTCTTT.